The 25 T cell receptor beta chains in this list originate from one sample, sequenced in a study of lymphopenia after photon versus proton radiotherapy. Data came from immunoSEQ multiplex PCR; TCRdb stores just in-frame clones and leaves some out. The repertoire includes tens of thousands of clones, roughly 90% of them detected once, and around 2.6% sits in the top ten. Sample: peripheral blood, taken from a patient treated with photon-based radiotherapy. Receptor source: a woman in her 70s with pancreatic cancer.

This clone was seen a single time. CDR3 DNA sequence: TGTGCCAGCTCACCGTCTACAGGGTCGCGAGGAGGAAACACCATATATTTT. Translating gives CASSPSTGSRGGNTIYF. This chain uses TRBV18 with TRBJ1-3; tentative D call: TRBD1 (6 bases). The CDR3 covers 17 residues. The germline V gene encodes CDR1 KGHSH and CDR2 LQKENI. Deletions cut 3 bases from V and 4 bases from J, with 19 bases between.

The chain uses TRBV18 and TRBJ2-2, with D perhaps matching TRBD2 (5 bases). The CDR3 has 15 amino acids. Deletions cut 1 base from V and 2 bases from J, with 8 bases between. Germline values: CDR1 KGHSH, CDR2 LQKENI. CDR3 in amino acids: CASSPLSGNTGELFF. CDR3 coding DNA: TGTGCCAGCTCACCACTGAGCGGCAACACCGGGGAGCTGTTTTTT.

This chain links TRBV30 with TRBJ2-7; tentative D call: TRBD2 (7 bases). V lost 6 bases to trimming and J lost 3 bases, with 18 bases between them. Germline loops: CDR1 GTSNPN, CDR2 SVGIG (reference sequence). The CDR3 runs 14 residues. CDR3 region: CACRGGGGVYEQYF. DNA of the CDR3: TGTGCCTGCCGTGGGGGCGGGGGTGTCTACGAGCAGTACTTC.

The CDR3 loop is CASKMAGVGQETQYF. The DNA for the CDR3 is TGTGCCAGCAAAATGGCGGGGGTCGGCCAAGAGACCCAGTACTTC. The chain is built from TRBV6-1 and TRBJ2-5; TRBD2 agrees at 7 bases. V was clipped by 7 bases and J by 1 base; unmatched bases: 9. CDR3 size: 15 residues. CDR1 is MNHNS, CDR2 SASEGT, per germline.

This chain uses TRBV30 with TRBJ1-5, with a possible D match to TRBD1 (6 bases). Per germline, CDR1 GTSNPN and CDR2 SVGIG (reference sequence). The CDR3 contains 14 residues. V was shortened by 3 bases and J by 5 bases, with 14 bases between the two germline ends. CDR3 sequence: CAWRLPGGHQPQHF. The CDR3 bases are TGTGCCTGGAGGCTACCGGGGGGGCATCAGCCCCAGCATTTT. Full variable domain (rest looked up from reference TRBV30 and TRBJ1-5): SQTIHQWPATLVQPVGSPLSLECTVEGTSNPNLYWYRQAAGRGLQLLFYSVGIGQISSEVPQNLSASRPQDRQFILSSKKLLLSDSGFYLCAWRLPGGHQPQHFGDGTRLSIL.

The genes are TRBV19 and TRBJ1-1; 7 bases map to TRBD1. The CDR3 is made up of 11 amino acids. The V gene end was trimmed by 8 bases and the J gene end by 7 bases; junction bases not matched to a gene: 4. Germline V gene lookup returns CDR1 LNHDA and CDR2 SQIVND (reference sequence). CDR3 in DNA: TGTGCCAGTGTTGGACAGGTTGAAGCTTTCTTT. Protein: CASVGQVEAFF. The entire variable domain, with the rest obtained from reference TRBV19 and TRBJ1-1, is as follows: DGGITQSPKYLFRKEGQNVTLSCEQNLNHDAMYWYRQDPGQGLRLIYYSQIVNDFQKGDIAEGYSVSREKKESFPLTVTSAQKNPTAFYLCASVGQVEAFFGQGTRLTVV.

This chain uses TRBV7-8 with TRBJ2-2; D is ambiguous. The germline CDR1 and CDR2 sequences are SGHVS and FQNEAQ. The V end lost 2 bases, the J end lost 3 bases, and 1 base lay between the germline ends. This CDR3 comprises 12 residues. As DNA, the CDR3 is TGTGCCAGCAGCTTATACACCGGGGAGCTGTTTTTT. Translating it yields CASSLYTGELFF.

The V and J genes are TRBV4-3 and TRBJ2-2; D is undetermined. Trimming took 0 bases from V and 1 from J, leaving 6 bases between them. The CDR3 sequence is 15 residues long. Germline CDR1 reads LGHNA; CDR2 reads YSLEER. The CDR3: CASSQDRGNTGELFF. CDR3 DNA: TGCGCCAGCAGCCAAGATCGAGGGAACACCGGGGAGCTGTTTTTT.

This clone was observed a single time. V usage is TRBV6-5 and J usage is TRBJ2-1, with 8 bases fitting TRBD1. Germline CDR1 MNHEY, CDR2 SVGAGI. The ends lost 6 bases at V and 5 bases at J; junction bases unmatched: 9. The CDR3 has 15 amino acids. CDR3 amino acids: CASRPGTGHHNEQFF. CDR3 nucleotides: TGTGCCAGCAGACCAGGGACAGGACATCACAATGAGCAGTTCTTC.

This clone showed up just once. The rearrangement links TRBV5-1 to TRBJ2-1; D possibly corresponds to TRBD2 (5 bases). Trimming took off 0 bases at V and 8 bases at J, with 12 bases between the two ends. Germline CDR1 and CDR2: SGHRS and YFSETQ. This CDR3 has 14 residues. CDR3 sequence reads: CASSLGTRYDEQFF. CDR3 nucleotides: TGCGCCAGCAGCTTGGGTACTAGATACGATGAGCAGTTCTTC.

This clone has a single count. The V call is TRBV4-3, the J call TRBJ1-1; possibly TRBD1 for D (6 bases). Germline CDR1 reads LGHNA; CDR2 reads YSLEER. The V end lost 0 bases, the J end lost 4 bases, and 12 bases lay between the germline ends. There are 15 residues in the CDR3. CDR3 sequence (DNA): TGCGCCAGCAGCCAAGATTTTGGGGGCGGCACTGAAGCTTTCTTT. Translating it yields CASSQDFGGGTEAFF.

The chain joins TRBV6-5 to TRBJ1-6; no clear D. V gave up 4 bases and J gave up 8 bases, with 18 bases separating them. The V gene's germline CDR1 is MNHEY and CDR2 SVGAGI. The CDR3 consists of 16 residues. The CDR3 bases are TGTGCCAGCAGTTCCTCCGCGCAGTCTAATTATTCACCCCTCCACTTT. Its translation is CASSSSAQSNYSPLHF.

The chain links TRBV15 to TRBJ1-5, with D hard to call. Trimming took off 1 base at V and 2 bases at J, with 12 bases between the two ends. The CDR3 is 16 residues long. Per germline, CDR1 LNHNV and CDR2 YYDKDF (reference sequence). The CDR3 coding sequence is TGTGCCACCAGCAGAGGAGGTACGGCAGGCAATCAGCCCCAGCATTTT. Translation: CATSRGGTAGNQPQHF.

This chain joins TRBV6-1 and TRBJ1-5; no clear D gene. The CDR3 totals 15 residues. In germline, CDR1 is MNHNS, CDR2 SASEGT. Trimming cost V 8 bases and J 3 bases, with 17 bases left between them. This chain's CDR3 is CASDAWRRDNQPQHF. The CDR3 DNA sequence: TGTGCCAGCGATGCCTGGCGACGGGACAATCAGCCCCAGCATTTT.

The CDR3 is CASSLGGTIAGELFF. The CDR3 DNA is TGTGCCAGCAGCTTAGGTGGGACCATTGCCGGGGAGCTGTTTTTT. The rearrangement uses TRBV7-9 and TRBJ2-2; perhaps D is TRBD1 or TRBD2 (5 bases each). Germline loops: CDR1 SEHNR, CDR2 FQNEAQ (reference sequence). The CDR3 contains 15 residues. V was cut by 1 base and J by 6 bases, with 12 bases left in between. Full variable domain (remainder filled in from reference TRBV7-9 and TRBJ2-2): DTGVSQNPRHKITKRGQNVTFRCDPISEHNRLYWYRQTLGQGPEFLTYFQNEAQLEKSRLLSDRFSAERPKGSFSTLEIQRTEQGDSAMYLCASSLGGTIAGELFFGEGSRLTVL.

V gene TRBV19 combines with J gene TRBJ2-7; D possibly matches TRBD1 or TRBD2 (5 bases each). CDR1 and CDR2 (germline): LNHDA, SQIVND (reference sequence). V shed 3 bases and J shed 2 bases, with 8 bases lying between them. The CDR3 covers 13 residues. The DNA for the CDR3 is TGTGCCAGTAGTATCGGGACCCCCTACGAGCAGTACTTC. This translates into CASSIGTPYEQYF.

The chain combines TRBV5-1 with TRBJ2-2, with 7 bases fitting TRBD2. V shed 1 base, J shed 5 bases, and the junction held 14 bases outside the gene matches. Germline V gene lookup returns CDR1 SGHRS and CDR2 YFSETQ. The CDR3 has 18 residues. The CDR3 is CASSLMTTGGGVTGELFF. CDR3 nucleotide sequence: TGCGCCAGCAGCTTGATGACAACGGGAGGAGGGGTGACCGGGGAGCTGTTTTTT.

The chain uses TRBV19 and TRBJ2-1, with 8 bases fitting TRBD2. CDR3 length: 16 amino acids. Trimming cost V 7 bases and J 2 bases; bases outside gene matches: 10. In germline, CDR1 is LNHDA, CDR2 SQIVND (reference sequence). CDR3 amino acids: CASKTSGTRAYNEQFF. The CDR3 nucleotides are TGTGCCAGTAAAACTTCCGGGACTAGAGCCTACAATGAGCAGTTCTTC.

V usage is TRBV19 and J usage is TRBJ2-1; D is possibly TRBD2 (5 bases). The CDR3 consists of 14 residues. Between the trimmed V and J ends, which lost 1 base and 7 bases, there was a span of 11 bases. The germline V gene has CDR1 LNHDA and CDR2 SQIVND (reference sequence). CDR3 in amino acids: CASSIVLAQNEQFF. In nucleotides, the CDR3 is TGTGCCAGTAGTATAGTTCTAGCCCAGAATGAGCAGTTCTTC.

V gene TRBV19 combines with J gene TRBJ2-1; 8 bases agree with TRBD2. V gave up 2 bases and J gave up 2 bases; unmatched junction bases: 5. This CDR3 region has 16 residues. Germline CDR1 is LNHDA and CDR2 is SQIVND (reference sequence). Here the CDR3 DNA reads TGTGCCAGTAGTATAATGCCGCGGGAGGCCTACAATGAGCAGTTCTTC. Amino acids: CASSIMPREAYNEQFF.

V gene TRBV11-3 combines with J gene TRBJ2-3; no reliable D call. Looked up from germline, CDR1 is SGHNT and CDR2 is YENEEA. V dropped 0 bases and J dropped 0 bases, with 4 bases sitting between them. The CDR3 runs to 14 residues. The CDR3 loop reads CASSLDGSTDTQYF. CDR3 in DNA: TGTGCCAGCAGCTTAGATGGCAGCACAGATACGCAGTATTTT.

The rearrangement links TRBV11-2 to TRBJ1-1; TRBD1 matches 8 bases. With 5 bases clipped from V and 4 bases from J, the junction kept 9 bases outside the gene matches. Germline V CDR1 and CDR2: SGHAT, FQNNGV. This CDR3 spans 15 amino acids. This chain's CDR3 is CASSVDRGGGTEAFF. CDR3 coding DNA: TGTGCCAGCAGCGTCGACAGGGGTGGAGGCACTGAAGCTTTCTTT.

The chain carries TRBV25-1 and TRBJ1-1, with a weak D call TRBD1 (5 bases). Trimming removed 4 bases from V and 1 base from J, with 10 bases in between. CDR1 and CDR2 (germline): MGHDK, SYGVNS. CDR3 size: 14 residues. The CDR3 here is CASSAPGENTEAFF. The CDR3 DNA reads TGTGCCAGCAGTGCCCCGGGGGAGAACACTGAAGCTTTCTTT.

This chain uses TRBV6-5 with TRBJ1-5; D not certain. Germline assignment: CDR1 MNHEY and CDR2 SVGAGI. The CDR3 has 13 residues. Between the trimmed V and J ends, which lost 4 bases and 5 bases, there was a span of 9 bases. CDR3 region: CASSWEAHQPQHF. In DNA form, the CDR3 reads TGTGCCAGCAGTTGGGAGGCCCATCAGCCCCAGCATTTT.

V usage is TRBV5-1 and J usage is TRBJ2-5, with 9 nucleotides matching TRBD2. The V gene end was trimmed by 4 bases and the J gene end by 1 base; junction bases not matched to a gene: 11. Looked up from germline, CDR1 is SGHRS and CDR2 is YFSETQ. The CDR3 is made up of 17 amino acids. CDR3 sequence reads: CASSTRGAGGLQETQYF. CDR3 bases: TGCGCCAGCAGCACACGAGGCGCGGGAGGGCTCCAAGAGACCCAGTACTTC.